One and the same sample provided the 21 T cell receptor beta chains below, sequenced in a study of T cells in localized non-small cell lung cancer (dated by TCRdb to 2019 to 2021). Receptor libraries were prepared by the immunoSEQ multiplex PCR assay. The table was pulled from immuneACCESS by TCRdb, which kept in-frame rearrangements only. Such tables lose some clones; where checked, under half of the loss comes from unresolved V genes, and the rest has no known cause. This sample lists about 70,000 clones; 70% to 90% were detected once. Roughly 22% of the sample is held by the ten biggest clonotypes. The source was peripheral blood, collected before any cancer treatment. The receptors derive from a male donor at least 60 years old with stage III squamous cell lung carcinoma.

This rearrangement joins TRBV7-9 to TRBJ1-4; D is possibly TRBD1 (5 bases). The CDR3 runs 14 residues. Germline values: CDR1 SEHNR, CDR2 FQNEAQ (reference sequence). V was clipped by 5 bases and J by 6 bases, with 13 bases between them. CDR3 sequence: CASSESGTDEKLFF. The CDR3 DNA reads TGTGCCAGCAGCGAGTCCGGGACGGATGAAAAACTGTTTTTT.

J is TRBJ1-5 and V is TRBV5-5; D may be TRBD1 (6 bases). There are 13 residues in the CDR3. The germline V gene has CDR1 SGHKS and CDR2 YYEKEE (reference sequence). V was trimmed by 1 base and J by 6 bases, leaving 8 bases between them. For the CDR3, the DNA is TGTGCCAGCAGCTTGACAGGGCGTCAGCCCCAGCATTTT. Its protein product is CASSLTGRQPQHF. The whole variable domain, filled in from reference TRBV5-5 and TRBJ1-5, reads DAGVTQSPTHLIKTRGQQVTLRCSPISGHKSVSWYQQVLGQGPQFIFQYYEKEERGRGNFPDRFSARQFPNYSSELNVNALLLGDSALYLCASSLTGRQPQHFGDGTRLSIL.

The chain is built from TRBV19 and TRBJ2-2; 7 positions match TRBD1. V dropped 3 bases and J dropped 0; count of bases not matched to a gene: 4. The CDR3 has 16 amino acids. Germline V CDR1 and CDR2: LNHDA, SQIVND (reference sequence). The CDR3 spells CASSIPTGANTGELFF. In DNA form, the CDR3 reads TGTGCCAGTAGTATCCCTACAGGGGCGAACACCGGGGAGCTGTTTTTT.

The chain is built from TRBV2 and TRBJ2-5; D gene ambiguous. The length of the CDR3 is 10 residues. Trimming shortened V by 8 bases and J by 5 bases, and 6 bases separated the two germline ends. Germline CDR1 SNHLY, CDR2 FYNNEI. CDR3 amino acids: CASPPETQYF. The DNA of the CDR3 is TGTGCCAGCCCCCCGGAGACCCAGTACTTC.

The chain employs TRBV7-2 and TRBJ1-6; D might be TRBD1 (5 bases). V was pared by 1 base and J by 13 bases, with 11 bases between. Germline CDR1 reads SGHTA; CDR2 reads FQGNSA. CDR3 length: 13 amino acids. CDR3 in amino acids: CASSLGGSAPLHF. The CDR3 DNA reads as TGTGCCAGCAGCTTAGGGGGGTCCGCTCCCCTCCACTTT.

The chain joins TRBV7-9 to TRBJ1-2; D call uncertain. Looked up from germline, CDR1 is SEHNR and CDR2 is FQNEAQ (reference sequence). The length of the CDR3 is 13 residues. V gave up 1 base and J gave up 8 bases, with 11 bases separating them. The CDR3 DNA reads TGTGCCAGCAGCTTAGATGGGCCCTGGGGCTACACCTTC. Translation gives CASSLDGPWGYTF.

V is TRBV5-1 and J is TRBJ1-2; D gene ambiguous. This CDR3 has 15 residues. Trimming pared 0 bases from V and 0 bases from J, leaving 9 bases between. Germline CDR1 and CDR2: SGHRS and YFSETQ. The CDR3 sequence is CASSLGAVSNYGYTF. The CDR3 nucleotides are TGCGCCAGCAGCTTGGGCGCAGTATCTAACTATGGCTACACCTTC.

The chain combines TRBV19 with TRBJ1-3; no clear D. There are 14 residues in the CDR3. Per germline, CDR1 LNHDA and CDR2 SQIVND (reference sequence). Trimming took off 6 bases at V and 0 bases at J, with 9 bases between the two ends. In DNA form, the CDR3 reads TGTGCCAGTAGCCTGAGAGGCTCTGGAAACACCATATATTTT. It yields the protein CASSLRGSGNTIYF.

The table lists this clone with a count of one. The chain is built from TRBV18 and TRBJ2-7, with TRBD2 as a possible D gene (7 bases). This CDR3 is 14 amino acids long. With 5 bases removed from V and 3 bases from J, the gap between germline ends came to 14 bases. CDR1 is KGHSH and CDR2 is LQKENI in the germline V gene. The CDR3 protein is CASSASGGGYEQYF. The CDR3 DNA is TGTGCCAGCTCAGCCTCGGGGGGCGGCTACGAGCAGTACTTC.

The chain is built from TRBV18 and TRBJ1-5; D is ambiguous. Between the trimmed V and J ends, which lost 6 bases and 4 bases, there was a span of 10 bases. CDR1 is KGHSH and CDR2 is LQKENI in the germline V gene. The CDR3 totals 13 residues. CDR3 bases: TGTGCCAGCTCCCGGCTCAGGAATCAGCCCCAGCATTTT. Its protein is CASSRLRNQPQHF.

The chain couples TRBV18 to TRBJ1-6, with D perhaps matching TRBD1 (6 bases). V lost 5 bases and J 12 bases, leaving 20 bases between the germline ends. The CDR3 totals 15 residues. Per germline, CDR1 KGHSH and CDR2 LQKENI. CDR3 sequence: CASSLGQPRREPLHF. As DNA, the CDR3 is TGTGCCAGCTCATTAGGACAGCCACGGCGGGAACCCCTCCACTTT. The complete variable domain, with remaining parts taken from reference TRBV18 and TRBJ1-6, reads NAGVMQNPRHLVRRRGQEARLRCSPMKGHSHVYWYRQLPEEGLKFMVYLQKENIIDESGMPKERFSAEFPKEGPSILRIQQVVRGDSAAYFCASSLGQPRREPLHFGNGTRLTVT.

The chain combines TRBV5-1 with TRBJ2-3; D unclear. V lost 2 bases and J 0 bases, leaving 10 bases between the germline ends. The CDR3 is made up of 15 amino acids. Per germline, CDR1 SGHRS and CDR2 YFSETQ. The DNA for the CDR3 is TGCGCCAGCAGCTTATCGACCTCGAGCACAGATACGCAGTATTTT. It translates to CASSLSTSSTDTQYF.

The J gene is TRBJ1-1, the V gene TRBV7-3; TRBD1 matches at 7 bases. The CDR3 is made up of 14 amino acids. The V gene's germline CDR1 is SGHTA and CDR2 FQGTGA. V gave up 2 bases and J gave up 3 bases; unmatched junction bases: 3. The CDR3 DNA follows: TGTGCCAGCAGCTTACGCAGGGGGGACACTGAAGCTTTCTTT. This gives the protein CASSLRRGDTEAFF.

The chain recombines TRBV11-2 with TRBJ2-1; 7 positions match TRBD1. The CDR3 covers 14 residues. The J segment lost 8 bases and the V segment lost 1 base, leaving 5 bases of the junction unmatched. The germline CDR1 and CDR2 sequences are SGHAT and FQNNGV. The CDR3 sequence: CASSLARQGYEQFF. DNA for the CDR3: TGTGCCAGCAGCTTAGCTAGACAGGGCTATGAGCAGTTCTTC. Using reference TRBV11-2 and TRBJ2-1 for the parts outside the CDR3, the full variable domain is EAGVAQSPRYKIIEKRQSVAFWCNPISGHATLYWYQQILGQGPKLLIQFQNNGVVDDSQLPKDRFSAERLKGVDSTLKIQPAKLEDSAVYLCASSLARQGYEQFFGPGTRLTVL.

With regard to this clone: Additional DNA sequences in this sample encode the identical CDR3. The chain links TRBV19 to TRBJ2-7; D is possibly TRBD1 (6 bases). Germline V gene sequence: CDR1 LNHDA, CDR2 SQIVND (reference sequence). The ends were cut back, 2 bases at V and 2 bases at J, with 10 bases in the middle. The CDR3 loop spans 14 amino acids. CDR3 sequence (DNA): TGTGCCAGTAGTATACGAGGGGGAACCTACGAGCAGTACTTC. Amino acids: CASSIRGGTYEQYF. Variable domain in full (rest from reference TRBV19 and TRBJ2-7): DGGITQSPKYLFRKEGQNVTLSCEQNLNHDAMYWYRQDPGQGLRLIYYSQIVNDFQKGDIAEGYSVSREKKESFPLTVTSAQKNPTAFYLCASSIRGGTYEQYFGPGTRLTVT.

The chain is built from TRBV14 and TRBJ2-7; 9 nucleotides line up with TRBD1. Germline V gene sequence: CDR1 SGHDN, CDR2 FVKESK. Trimming cost V 0 bases and J 5 bases; bases outside gene matches: 14. CDR3 length equals 18 residues. The CDR3 reads CASSQELSGTGYFDEQYF. Written as DNA, the CDR3 is TGTGCCAGCAGCCAAGAATTATCCGGGACAGGGTATTTCGACGAGCAGTACTTC.

The genes are TRBV7-2 and TRBJ1-1; perhaps TRBD1 as D (6 bases). V was pared by 5 bases and J by 6 bases, with 16 bases between. The CDR3 consists of 14 residues. CDR1 and CDR2 from the germline V gene are SGHTA and FQGNSA. CDR3 bases: TGTGCCAGCAGCCTCGCGTTGGGGGGCGCTGAAGCTTTCTTT. It codes for CASSLALGGAEAFF. Using reference TRBV7-2 and TRBJ1-1 for the parts outside the CDR3, the full variable domain is GAGVSQSPSNKVTEKGKDVELRCDPISGHTALYWYRQSLGQGLEFLIYFQGNSAPDKSGLPSDRFSAERTGGSVSTLTIQRTQQEDSAVYLCASSLALGGAEAFFGQGTRLTVV.

The chain joins TRBV19 to TRBJ1-5, with D possibly TRBD1 on 6 matching bases. The CDR3 has 17 residues. Germline CDR1 reads LNHDA; CDR2 reads SQIVND (reference sequence). Trimming removed 6 bases from V and 1 base from J, with 19 bases in between. The chain's CDR3 is CASSAHTGIRSNQPQHF. The CDR3 DNA is TGTGCCAGTAGCGCCCATACAGGGATACGCAGCAATCAGCCCCAGCATTTT.

The CDR3 DNA is TGTGCCAGCAGTGTTGGCGGGACAGATACGCAGTATTTT. This encodes CASSVGGTDTQYF. This rearrangement joins TRBV6-4 to TRBJ2-3; a possible D gene is TRBD2 (5 bases). CDR1 and CDR2 from the germline V gene are MRHNA and SNTAGT. CDR3 length: 13 amino acids. Trimming took 4 bases from V and 3 from J, leaving 8 bases between them.

J is TRBJ1-1 and V is TRBV19; 8 bases align to TRBD1. The germline CDR1 and CDR2 sequences are LNHDA and SQIVND (reference sequence). Trimming cost V 7 bases and J 1 base; bases outside gene matches: 2. CDR3 size: 13 residues. In nucleotides, the CDR3 is TGTGCCAGTATAACAGGGGGGAACACTGAAGCTTTCTTT. Residues: CASITGGNTEAFF.

The V gene is TRBV5-6, the J gene TRBJ2-1, with TRBD2 identical over 8 bases. The CDR3 has 14 residues. Trimming took 3 bases from V and 2 from J; bases not matched to a gene: 1. Germline V gene lookup returns CDR1 SGHDT and CDR2 YYEEEE. The CDR3 loop is CASSYGGAYNEQFF. The CDR3 bases are TGTGCCAGCAGCTACGGGGGGGCCTACAATGAGCAGTTCTTC.